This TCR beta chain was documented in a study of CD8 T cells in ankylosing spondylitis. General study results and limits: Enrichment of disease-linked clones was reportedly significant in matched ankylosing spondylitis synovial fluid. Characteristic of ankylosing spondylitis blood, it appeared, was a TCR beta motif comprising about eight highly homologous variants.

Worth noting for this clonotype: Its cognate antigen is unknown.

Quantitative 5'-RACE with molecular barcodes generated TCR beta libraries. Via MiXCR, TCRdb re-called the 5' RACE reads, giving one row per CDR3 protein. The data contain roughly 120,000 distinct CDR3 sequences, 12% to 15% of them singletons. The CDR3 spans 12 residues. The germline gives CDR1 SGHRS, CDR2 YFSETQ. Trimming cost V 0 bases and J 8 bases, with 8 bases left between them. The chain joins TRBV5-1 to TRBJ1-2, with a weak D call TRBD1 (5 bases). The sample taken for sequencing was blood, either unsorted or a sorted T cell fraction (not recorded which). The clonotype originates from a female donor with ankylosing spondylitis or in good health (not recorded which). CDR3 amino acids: CASSLEQEGYTF. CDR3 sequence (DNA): TGCGCCAGCAGCTTGGAACAGGAGGGCTACACCTTC.